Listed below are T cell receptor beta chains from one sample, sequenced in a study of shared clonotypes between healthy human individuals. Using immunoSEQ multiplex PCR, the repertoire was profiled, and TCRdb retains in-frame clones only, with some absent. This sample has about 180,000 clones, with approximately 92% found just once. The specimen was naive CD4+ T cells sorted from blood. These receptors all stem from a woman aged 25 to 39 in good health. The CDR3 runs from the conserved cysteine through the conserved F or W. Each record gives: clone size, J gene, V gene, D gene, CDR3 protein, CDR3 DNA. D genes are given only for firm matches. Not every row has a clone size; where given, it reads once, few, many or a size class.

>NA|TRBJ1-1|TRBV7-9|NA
CAIIFGGLGNTEAFF
TGTGCCATCATCTTTGGGGGGCTGGGGAACACTGAAGCTTTCTTT
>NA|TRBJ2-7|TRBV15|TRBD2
CATSEGAGIYEQYF
TGTGCCACCAGCGAGGGAGCGGGAATCTACGAGCAGTACTTC
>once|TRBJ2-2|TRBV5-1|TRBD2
CASGFLGEGTGELFF
TGCGCCAGCGGCTTCCTCGGGGAGGGGACCGGGGAGCTGTTTTTT
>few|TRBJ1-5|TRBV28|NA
CASSSNPQPQHF
TGTGCCAGCAGTTCGAACCCACAGCCCCAGCATTTT
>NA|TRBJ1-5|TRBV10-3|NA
CAISESSQLNQPQHF
TGTGCCATCAGTGAGTCGAGTCAGTTAAATCAGCCCCAGCATTTT
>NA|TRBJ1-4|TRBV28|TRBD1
CATQGGSNEKLFF
TGTGCCACCCAGGGGGGAAGTAATGAAAAACTGTTTTTT
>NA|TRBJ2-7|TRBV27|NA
CASSLSRGWEQYF
TGTGCCAGCAGTTTAAGCCGCGGGTGGGAGCAGTACTTC
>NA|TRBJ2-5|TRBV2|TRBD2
CASRAGLAEEETQYF
TGTGCCAGCAGGGCGGGACTAGCGGAAGAAGAGACCCAGTACTTC
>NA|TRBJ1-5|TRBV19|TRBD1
CASSQVRKLQGARTNQPQHF
TGTGCCAGTAGCCAGGTGAGAAAATTACAGGGGGCGCGAACGAATCAGCCCCAGCATTTT
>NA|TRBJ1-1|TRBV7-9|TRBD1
CASSLDRGGNTEAFF
TGTGCCAGCAGCTTGGACAGGGGTGGGAACACTGAAGCTTTCTTT
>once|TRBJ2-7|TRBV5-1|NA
CASSINEQYF
TGCGCCAGCAGCATTAACGAGCAGTACTTC
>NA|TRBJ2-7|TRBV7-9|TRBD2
CASSLQLAGVNEQYF
TGTGCCAGCAGCCTCCAACTAGCGGGAGTCAACGAGCAGTACTTC
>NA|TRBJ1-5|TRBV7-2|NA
CASSLLGREQGQPQHF
TGTGCCAGCAGCTTACTAGGAAGGGAACAGGGCCAGCCCCAGCATTTT
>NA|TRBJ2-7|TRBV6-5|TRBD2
CASSPTSGSYEQYF
TGTGCCAGCAGTCCCACTAGCGGGAGTTACGAGCAGTACTTC
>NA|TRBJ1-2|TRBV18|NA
CASSPETGGYGYTF
TGTGCCAGCTCACCCGAAACTGGGGGATATGGCTACACCTTC
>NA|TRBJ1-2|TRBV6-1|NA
CASTAELYGYTF
TGTGCCAGCACAGCGGAACTCTATGGCTACACCTTC
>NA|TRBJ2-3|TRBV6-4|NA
CASSDRGGADTQYF
TGTGCCAGCAGTGACCGGGGTGGTGCAGATACGCAGTATTTT
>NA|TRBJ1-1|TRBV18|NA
CASSGGVLNTEAFF
TGTGCCAGCTCAGGGGGGGTCCTAAACACTGAAGCTTTCTTT
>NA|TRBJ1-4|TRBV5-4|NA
CASSQRQVNEKLFF
TGTGCCAGCAGCCAAAGACAGGTTAATGAAAAACTGTTTTTT
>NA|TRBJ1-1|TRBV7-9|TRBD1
CASSFWTGGLNTEAFF
TGTGCCAGCAGCTTTTGGACAGGGGGCCTGAACACTGAAGCTTTCTTT
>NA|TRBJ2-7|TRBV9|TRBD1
CASSVSTSPTGLGEQYF
TGTGCCAGCAGCGTTTCCACATCGCCGACAGGGCTGGGGGAGCAGTACTTC
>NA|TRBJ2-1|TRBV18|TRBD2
CASSPQTSGTGYNEQFF
TGTGCCAGCTCACCACAAACTAGCGGGACTGGCTACAATGAGCAGTTCTTC